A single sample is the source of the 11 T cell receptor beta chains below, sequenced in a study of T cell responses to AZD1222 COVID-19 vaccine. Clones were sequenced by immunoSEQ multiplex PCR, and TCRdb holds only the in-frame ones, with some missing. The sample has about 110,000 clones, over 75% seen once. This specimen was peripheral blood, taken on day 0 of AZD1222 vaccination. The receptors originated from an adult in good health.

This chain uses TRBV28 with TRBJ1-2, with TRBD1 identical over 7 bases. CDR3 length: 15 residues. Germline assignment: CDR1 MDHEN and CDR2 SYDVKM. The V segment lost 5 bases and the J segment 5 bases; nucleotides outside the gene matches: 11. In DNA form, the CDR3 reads TGTGCCAGCAGTCCATCCCGACAGGGACCTTATGGCTACACCTTC. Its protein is CASSPSRQGPYGYTF.

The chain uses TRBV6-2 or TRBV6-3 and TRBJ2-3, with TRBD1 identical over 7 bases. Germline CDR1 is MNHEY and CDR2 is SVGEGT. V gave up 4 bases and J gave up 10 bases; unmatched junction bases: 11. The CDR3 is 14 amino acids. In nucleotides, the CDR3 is TGTGCCAGCAGTTTCGACAGGGTGGTCGGTGCGCAGTATTTT. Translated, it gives CASSFDRVVGAQYF.

The CDR3 nucleotides are TGTGCCAGCAGCTTAGATGGTAGGGCGGGCGAGCAGTACTTC. This codes for CASSLDGRAGEQYF. The rearrangement links TRBV7-2 to TRBJ2-7; D is possibly TRBD2 (5 bases). Trimming left V 1 base short and J 6 bases short, with 13 bases between. The CDR3 extends over 14 amino acids. Per the germline V gene, CDR1 is SGHTA and CDR2 is FQGNSA. The complete variable domain, with remaining parts taken from reference TRBV7-2 and TRBJ2-7, reads GAGVSQSPSNKVTEKGKDVELRCDPISGHTALYWYRQSLGQGLEFLIYFQGNSAPDKSGLPSDRFSAERTGGSVSTLTIQRTQQEDSAVYLCASSLDGRAGEQYFGPGTRLTVT.

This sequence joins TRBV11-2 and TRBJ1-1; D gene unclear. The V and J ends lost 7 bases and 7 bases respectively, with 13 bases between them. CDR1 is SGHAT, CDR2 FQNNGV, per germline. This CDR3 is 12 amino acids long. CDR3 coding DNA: TGTGCCAGCACCCGTAGTTCCGATGAAGCTTTCTTT. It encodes CASTRSSDEAFF. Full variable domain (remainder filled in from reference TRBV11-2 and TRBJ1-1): EAGVAQSPRYKIIEKRQSVAFWCNPISGHATLYWYQQILGQGPKLLIQFQNNGVVDDSQLPKDRFSAERLKGVDSTLKIQPAKLEDSAVYLCASTRSSDEAFFGQGTRLTVV.

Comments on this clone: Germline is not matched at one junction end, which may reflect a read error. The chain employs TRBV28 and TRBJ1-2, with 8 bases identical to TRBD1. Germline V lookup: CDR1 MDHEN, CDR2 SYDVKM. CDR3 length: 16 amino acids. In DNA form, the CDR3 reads TGTGCCAGCAGATTATCCGGGACAGGAGATTTCTATGGCTACACCTTC. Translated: CASRLSGTGDFYGYTF.

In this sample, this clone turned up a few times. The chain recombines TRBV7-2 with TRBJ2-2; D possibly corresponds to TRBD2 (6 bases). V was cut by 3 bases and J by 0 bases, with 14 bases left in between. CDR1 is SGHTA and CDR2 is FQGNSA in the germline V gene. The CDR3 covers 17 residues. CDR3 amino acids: CASSFRSAGSNTGELFF. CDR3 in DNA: TGTGCCAGCAGCTTCCGGTCCGCGGGGTCGAACACCGGGGAGCTGTTTTTT.

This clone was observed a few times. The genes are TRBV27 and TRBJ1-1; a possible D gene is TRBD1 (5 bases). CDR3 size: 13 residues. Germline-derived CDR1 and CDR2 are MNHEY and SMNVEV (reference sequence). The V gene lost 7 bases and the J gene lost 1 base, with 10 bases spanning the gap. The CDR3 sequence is CASKGQTNTEAFF. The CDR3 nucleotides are TGTGCCAGCAAGGGGCAGACGAACACTGAAGCTTTCTTT.

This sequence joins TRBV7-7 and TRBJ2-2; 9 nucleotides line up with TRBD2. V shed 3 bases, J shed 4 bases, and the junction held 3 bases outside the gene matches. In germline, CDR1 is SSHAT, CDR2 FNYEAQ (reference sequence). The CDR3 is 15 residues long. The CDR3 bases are TGTGCCAGCAGCTTTTTAGCGGGGGCCACCGGGGAGCTGTTTTTT. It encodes CASSFLAGATGELFF.

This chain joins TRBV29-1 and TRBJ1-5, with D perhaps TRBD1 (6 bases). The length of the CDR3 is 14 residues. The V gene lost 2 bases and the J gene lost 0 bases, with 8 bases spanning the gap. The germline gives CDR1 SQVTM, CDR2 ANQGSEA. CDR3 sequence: CSVETGNSNQPQHF. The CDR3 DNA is TGCAGCGTTGAAACAGGGAATAGCAATCAGCCCCAGCATTTT. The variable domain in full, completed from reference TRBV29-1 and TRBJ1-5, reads SAVISQKPSRDICQRGTSLTIQCQVDSQVTMMFWYRQQPGQSLTLIATANQGSEATYESGFVIDKFPISRPNLTFSTLTVSNMSPEDSSIYLCSVETGNSNQPQHFGDGTRLSIL.

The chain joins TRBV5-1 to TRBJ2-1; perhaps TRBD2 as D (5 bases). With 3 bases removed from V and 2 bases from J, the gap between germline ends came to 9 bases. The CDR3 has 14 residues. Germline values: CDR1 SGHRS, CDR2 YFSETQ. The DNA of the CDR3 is TGCGCCAGCAGCTGGGTACTAGCCTACAATGAGCAGTTCTTC. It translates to CASSWVLAYNEQFF. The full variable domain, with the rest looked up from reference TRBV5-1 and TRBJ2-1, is KAGVTQTPRYLIKTRGQQVTLSCSPISGHRSVSWYQQTPGQGLQFLFEYFSETQRNKGNFPGRFSGRQFSNSRSEMNVSTLELGDSALYLCASSWVLAYNEQFFGPGTRLTVL.

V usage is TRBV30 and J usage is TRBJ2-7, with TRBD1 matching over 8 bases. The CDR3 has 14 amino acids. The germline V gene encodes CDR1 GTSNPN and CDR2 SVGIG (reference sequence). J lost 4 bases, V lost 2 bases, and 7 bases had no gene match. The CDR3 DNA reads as TGTGCCTGGAGTCGGGGGACAGGAGTGTACGAGCAGTACTTC. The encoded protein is CAWSRGTGVYEQYF.